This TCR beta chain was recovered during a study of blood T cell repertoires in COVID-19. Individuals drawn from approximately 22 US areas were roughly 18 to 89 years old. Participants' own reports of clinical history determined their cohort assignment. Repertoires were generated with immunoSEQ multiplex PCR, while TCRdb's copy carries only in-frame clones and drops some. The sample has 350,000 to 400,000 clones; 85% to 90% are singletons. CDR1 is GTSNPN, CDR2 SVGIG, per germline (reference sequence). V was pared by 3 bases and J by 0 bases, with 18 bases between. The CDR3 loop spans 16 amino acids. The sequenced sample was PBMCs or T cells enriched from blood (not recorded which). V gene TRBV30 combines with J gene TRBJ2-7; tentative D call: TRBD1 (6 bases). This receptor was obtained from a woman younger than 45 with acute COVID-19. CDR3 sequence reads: CAWRDRGTFSSYEQYF. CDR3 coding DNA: TGTGCCTGGAGGGATAGAGGGACATTCAGCTCCTACGAGCAGTACTTC.